This T cell receptor beta chain was found in a study of blood T cell repertoires in COVID-19. TCRdb's copy holds only in-frame clones and misses some; the assay was immunoSEQ multiplex PCR. Counted here are under 200,000 clones, roughly 85% occurring once; the ten biggest clones make up roughly 21%. From germline, CDR1 is MDHEN and CDR2 SYDVKM. Trimming cost V 6 bases and J 0 bases, with 8 bases left between them. The CDR3 is 13 amino acids. Sequencing was carried out using peripheral blood. This sequence was found in a man between 60 and 75 years old with active or convalescent COVID-19. The chain links TRBV28 to TRBJ1-1; D is undetermined. The DNA of the CDR3 is TGTGCCAGCAGGGGCCCAATGAACACTGAAGCTTTCTTT. Translating it yields CASRGPMNTEAFF.